This T cell receptor beta chain was recorded in a study of T cells in women clearing cervical HPV infection. The CDR3 consists of 15 residues. The germline V gene has CDR1 MNHNS and CDR2 SASEGT. TCRdb keeps only in-frame clones here, not all; method: immunoSEQ multiplex PCR. The table lists 25,000 to 35,000 clones, with about 22% in the top ten. Comments on this clone: The sequenced fragment ends 3 residues before the CDR3 boundary, so the rest is inferred from the germline J gene.

The sample taken for sequencing was blood buffy coat. The V and J genes are TRBV6-1 and TRBJ1-2; D not certain. The TCR comes from a woman between 18 and 70 years old with a cervical HPV16 infection that either progressed to CIN3+ or cleared (not recorded which). This chain's CDR3 is CASSELLAGYNDYTF. The CDR3 bases that were read are TGTGCCAGCAGTGAGTTGTTAGCGGGGTACAATGAC.